This T cell receptor (beta chain) was documented in a study of T cells in Graves' hyperthyroidism and ophthalmopathy. The source material, RNA transcripts, was used to amplify TCR beta CDR3 regions. Carried out on the TCR CDR3, a first-round RT-PCR used the HTBI primer set. TCRdb passed the multiplex PCR reads through MiXCR, listing each CDR3 protein once. The sample holds fewer than 900,000 distinct CDR3 sequences, around 20% seen once. Clinical symptoms, serum thyroxine, TRAb, thyroid ultrasound and orbital computed tomography informed diagnoses. The blood sample was taken at first hyperthyroidism diagnosis, before any ophthalmopathy symptoms. Using approximately 10 ml of fresh peripheral blood, PBMCs were prepared. The V and J ends lost 2 bases and 3 bases respectively, with 19 bases between them. This CDR3 has 16 amino acids. Germline V gene data show CDR1 as SQVTM and CDR2 as ANQGSEA.

The genes are TRBV29-1 and TRBJ1-2; weak D call: TRBD1 (5 bases). What was sequenced was blood. The receptor was isolated from a woman in her forties or fifties with Graves' hyperthyroidism that later progressed to Graves' ophthalmopathy. CDR3 nucleotide sequence: TGCAGCGTTGAATTCGGGGCAGGCTCCCCGGACTATGGCTACACCTTC. Its protein is CSVEFGAGSPDYGYTF.